A selection of T cell receptor beta chains follows, all from one sample in a study of blood T cells in healthy people across ages. TCRdb reprocessed the 5' RACE reads via MiXCR and lists one record per CDR3 protein. The sample has 1.2 million to 1.5 million distinct CDR3 sequences, 45% to 70% seen once. The sample consisted of blood. The receptors come from a man aged 18 to 35 in good health. Both conserved end residues are part of each CDR3. Fields, in order: D gene, V gene, J gene, clone size, CDR3 protein, CDR3 DNA. The D gene is left open where the match is weak. For some rows the clone size is stated as once, few or many, or as a class when expanded; others skip it.

.	TRBV4-1	TRBJ1-1	.	CASAFSVGGTEAFF	TGCGCCAGTGCATTCTCCGTAGGGGGCACTGAAGCTTTCTTT
.	TRBV14	TRBJ1-2	.	CAGSRLMGGADYGYTF	TGTGCCGGCAGCCGCCTAATGGGGGGCGCCGACTATGGCTACACCTTC
TRBD2	TRBV7-2	TRBJ2-2	.	CASSLRREGPGELFF	TGTGCCAGCAGCTTGCGGCGGGAGGGCCCTGGGGAGCTGTTTTTT
.	TRBV6-5	TRBJ2-5	.	CASSYDREVGETQYF	TGTGCCAGCAGTTACGACAGGGAGGTTGGGGAGACCCAGTACTTC
.	TRBV5-6	TRBJ2-3	.	CASMLGDTQYF	TGTGCCAGCATGCTTGGAGATACGCAGTATTTT
TRBD1	TRBV5-8	TRBJ2-2	.	CASSLGDRPNTGELFF	TGTGCCAGCAGCTTGGGGGACAGACCGAACACCGGGGAGCTGTTTTTT
TRBD2	TRBV7-2	TRBJ2-7	.	CVSSLAGAASYEQYF	TGTGTCAGCAGCTTAGCGGGGGCTGCGTCCTACGAGCAGTACTTC
TRBD1	TRBV7-2	TRBJ2-5	.	CASTLSPGGQGMETQYF	TGTGCCAGCACTCTTAGCCCGGGGGGACAGGGGATGGAGACCCAGTACTTC
.	TRBV7-9	TRBJ2-7	.	CASSQTRGDPYEQYF	TGTGCCAGCAGCCAAACCAGGGGGGACCCATACGAGCAGTACTTC
.	TRBV20-1	TRBJ2-5	.	CSANENYQETQYF	TGCAGTGCTAATGAGAACTACCAAGAGACCCAGTACTTC
.	TRBV29-1	TRBJ1-2	few	CSVETRLDAGNYGYTF	TGCAGCGTTGAGACTCGACTTGACGCAGGGAACTATGGCTACACCTTC
TRBD2	TRBV7-2	TRBJ2-5	.	CASTKKRGGLNEQYF	TGTGCCAGCACCAAGAAGCGGGGGGGCCTCAATGAGCAGTACTTC
.	TRBV6-5	TRBJ1-2	.	CASSYPNEGGYTF	TGTGCCAGCAGTTACCCCAATGAAGGCGGCTACACCTTC
.	TRBV4-2	TRBJ1-2	.	CASSPGKGYTF	TGTGCCAGCAGCCCCGGGAAGGGCTACACCTTC
.	TRBV6-6	TRBJ2-2	.	CASSSDSLPGELFF	TGTGCCAGCAGTTCAGACTCTCTGCCCGGGGAGCTGTTTTTT
.	TRBV2	TRBJ2-5	.	CASSEAGRRETQYF	TGTGCCAGCAGTGAGGCAGGGCGAAGAGAGACCCAGTACTTC
.	TRBV12-5	TRBJ1-2	.	CASGLVGSGYGYTF	TGTGCTAGTGGTTTGGTAGGTTCAGGATATGGCTACACCTTC
.	TRBV2	TRBJ2-5	.	CAEARGETQYF	TGTGCCGAAGCAAGGGGTGAGACCCAGTACTTC
.	TRBV20-1	TRBJ2-7	.	CSATVPSPDEQYF	TGCAGTGCTACGGTCCCTAGTCCGGACGAGCAGTACTTC
.	TRBV21-1	TRBJ2-1	.	CASSGSGRANEQFF	TGTGCCAGCAGCGGTAGCGGGAGGGCCAATGAGCAGTTCTTC
TRBD2	TRBV3-1	TRBJ2-7	.	CASSLLPYLTSGSTYEQYF	TGTGCCAGCAGCCTCCTCCCTTACCTGACTAGCGGGTCCACCTACGAGCAGTACTTC
TRBD2	TRBV12-3/TRBV12-4	TRBJ2-2	once	CASSFWTSGGSYNEQFF	TGTGCCAGCAGTTTCTGGACTAGCGGCGGAAGCTACAATGAGCAGTTTTTT
.	TRBV12-3/TRBV12-4	TRBJ1-4	few	CASNKAPSIEKLFF	TGTGCCAGCAATAAGGCACCTTCGATTGAAAAACTGTTTTTT
.	TRBV3-1	TRBJ2-1	.	CASSQAQDHYNEQFF	TGTGCCAGCAGCCAAGCCCAGGACCATTACAATGAGCAGTTCTTC
.	TRBV6-5	TRBJ2-7	.	CASSYTQASYEQYF	TGTGCCAGCAGTTACACCCAAGCCTCCTACGAGCAGTACTTC
TRBD2	TRBV27	TRBJ2-1	.	CASSLSSSGSFYEQFF	TGTGCCAGCAGTTTATCTTCTAGCGGGAGTTTCTATGAGCAGTTCTTC
TRBD2	TRBV15	TRBJ2-3	.	CATSRDLTSGSSTDTQYF	TGTGCCACCAGCAGAGATCTTACTAGCGGGTCGAGCACAGATACGCAGTATTTT
.	TRBV29-1	TRBJ2-7	.	CSVEEEQTYEQYF	TGCAGCGTTGAAGAGGAACAGACCTACGAGCAGTACTTC
.	TRBV10-3	TRBJ1-1	.	CAISESNFGTEAFF	TGTGCCATCAGTGAGTCCAATTTTGGCACTGAAGCTTTCTTT
TRBD1	TRBV6-5	TRBJ2-3	.	CASSYAARGPDTQYF	TGTGCCAGCAGTTACGCGGCCAGGGGGCCCGATACGCAGTATTTT
.	TRBV4-1	TRBJ2-2	.	CASSHRTGIGELFF	TGCGCCAGCAGCCATCGGACGGGGATCGGGGAGCTGTTTTTT
TRBD1	TRBV6-5	TRBJ1-2	.	CASSYRGQGHGYTF	TGTGCCAGCAGTTACCGCGGACAGGGTCATGGCTACACCTTC
.	TRBV6-5	TRBJ2-1	.	CASSYGYGSYNEQFF	TGTGCCAGCAGTTATGGGTACGGCTCCTACAATGAGCAGTTCTTC
TRBD1	TRBV11-2	TRBJ2-7	.	CASSPDGTAYEQYF	TGTGCCAGCAGCCCCGATGGGACAGCCTACGAGCAGTACTTC
.	TRBV29-1	TRBJ1-1	.	CSACRGLNTEAFF	TGCAGCGCTTGCCGGGGGTTAAACACTGAAGCTTTCTTT
.	TRBV10-2	TRBJ1-1	.	CASSENRPAEAFF	TGCGCCAGCAGTGAGAATCGGCCGGCTGAAGCTTTCTTT
TRBD1	TRBV25-1	TRBJ2-7	.	CASSEFPGGQGSSYEQYF	TGTGCCAGCAGTGAATTCCCGGGAGGACAGGGGAGCTCCTACGAGCAGTACTTC
TRBD2	TRBV6-6	TRBJ2-7	.	CASSYLGGGPSSYEQYF	TGTGCCAGCAGTTACCTAGGCGGGGGGCCTAGCTCCTACGAGCAGTACTTC
.	TRBV20-1	TRBJ2-7	.	CSASLGEKQYF	TGCAGTGCTAGTCTGGGGGAAAAGCAGTACTTC
.	TRBV7-2	TRBJ2-4	.	CASSIAGNLLAKNIQYF	TGTGCCAGCAGCATAGCCGGGAACCTACTAGCCAAAAACATTCAGTACTTC
TRBD1	TRBV6-1	TRBJ2-3	.	CASIRDRGTDTQYF	TGTGCCAGTATTCGGGACAGGGGCACAGATACGCAGTATTTT
.	TRBV14	TRBJ1-2	.	CASSQYQRLYGYTF	TGTGCCAGCAGCCAATACCAGCGGCTCTATGGCTACACCTTC
TRBD1	TRBV20-1	TRBJ1-6	.	CSARQGTGVLPLHF	TGCAGTGCTAGACAGGGGACAGGGGTTTTGCCCCTCCACTTT
.	TRBV7-2	TRBJ2-5	.	CASSIEGKTQYF	TGTGCCAGCAGCATCGAAGGGAAGACCCAGTACTTC
.	TRBV25-1	TRBJ2-6	few	CASQGTQYSGANVLTF	TGTGCCAGTCAGGGGACGCAATACTCTGGGGCCAACGTCCTGACTTTC